This TCR beta chain is from a study of neurological immune-mediated disorders. Germline V gene lookup returns CDR1 MGHRA and CDR2 YSYEKL. V gave up 2 bases and J gave up 7 bases; unmatched junction bases: 9. This CDR3 has 17 residues. This clonotype showed up many times. Its specificity is not known. Study-wide results and caveats: Patients with HTLV-1-associated myelopathy had the highest level of TCR clonal expansion, whereas patients with multiple sclerosis had the lowest level, falling beneath the level found in healthy controls.

MiXCR, run by TCRdb on the 5' RACE reads, gives a single entry per CDR3 protein. The sample has about 29,000 distinct CDR3 sequences; 3.3% are singletons. The clonotype was recovered from a woman aged 25 to 39 with multiple sclerosis. This chain uses TRBV4-1 with TRBJ2-1; 12 bases fit TRBD2. Sequenced sample: PBMCs. CDR3 in amino acids: CASSQIGASGRGNEQFF. The CDR3 DNA reads TGCGCCAGCAGCCAAATCGGGGCTAGCGGGAGGGGAAATGAGCAGTTCTTC.